Below, one T cell receptor beta chain is given with its context. What it binds is unknown. This may come from a read error, since a much larger clone is one base off. Library preparation followed earlier protocols using designated TCR primers. TCRdb reanalysed the PCR reads using MiXCR and keeps one entry per CDR3 protein. The repertoire includes around 480,000 distinct CDR3 sequences, over 20% of them detected once, and approximately 0.84% sits in the top ten. This sample is part of a study of molecular identifiers for immune sequencing clone quantification. Study-level information: The replicates split RNA from roughly 20,000 or 100,000 naive CD8 cells five ways and sequenced four.

General study results and limits: Underestimated sizes of highly expanded clones could result from identical TCR molecules that share a barcode.

Germline V gene lookup returns CDR1 MNHEY and CDR2 SMNVEV (reference sequence). The CDR3 has 14 residues. The genes are TRBV27 and TRBJ2-7; TRBD1 matches 8 bases. This TCR came from a human donor in good health. Some libraries in this study had Jurkat cell RNA spiked in. The specimen was naive CD8+ T cells from blood, with Jurkat cell RNA spiked in. Subset specified: FACS-sorted CD8+CD4-CCR7+CD45RA+ naive T cells. CDR3 amino acids: CASSLTGARIEQHF. CDR3 DNA: TGTGCCAGCAGTTTGACAGGGGCACGGATCGAGCAGCACTTC.